Listed below are T cell receptor beta chains from one sample, sequenced in a study of blood T cells in healthy people across ages. From the 5' RACE reads, TCRdb called clonotypes with MiXCR, one entry per CDR3 protein. This table holds about 1.6 million distinct CDR3 sequences, 30% to 35% found once. Sequenced sample: blood. Receptors originate from a woman in her thirties in good health. Each CDR3 is given with its conserved first and last residue. Fields, in order: clone size, V gene, D gene, J gene, CDR3 DNA, CDR3 protein. The D gene is left open where the match is weak. Rows may omit the clone size; those that give it use once, few, many or a size class.

few	TRBV11-3	.	TRBJ1-2	TGTGCCAGCAGCTTAGAGGGAACAGTTCGAGCTAACTATGGCTACACCTTC	CASSLEGTVRANYGYTF
.	TRBV6-1	.	TRBJ2-7	TGTGCCAGCAGTGGACAGCAAGACTACGAGCAGTACTTC	CASSGQQDYEQYF
.	TRBV11-2	TRBD2	TRBJ2-7	TGTGCCAGCAGCTTAGATGGACTAGCACACGAGCAGTACTTC	CASSLDGLAHEQYF
.	TRBV7-8	.	TRBJ2-5	TGTGCCAGCAGCTTTAGACCAGGGGAGAGAGAGACCCAGTACTTC	CASSFRPGERETQYF
few	TRBV27	TRBD1	TRBJ2-1	TGTGCCAGCAGACCTTCCGAGACAGGGGGCTACAATGAGCAGTTCTTC	CASRPSETGGYNEQFF
few	TRBV6-1	.	TRBJ2-5	TGTGCCAGCAGTGAATCCGGACCCGGGGAGACCCAGTACTTC	CASSESGPGETQYF
.	TRBV5-1	.	TRBJ1-1	TGCGCCAGCAGCCTTTTTGGAGGGGACACTGAAGCTTTCTTT	CASSLFGGDTEAFF
.	TRBV9	.	TRBJ1-1	TGTGCCAGCACCCGGAACGGGTTGAACACTGAAGCTTTCTTT	CASTRNGLNTEAFF
few	TRBV25-1	TRBD1	TRBJ2-1	TGTGCCAGCAGTGAAGGGACAGGGGGTATGTATGAGCAGTTCTTC	CASSEGTGGMYEQFF
.	TRBV12-3/TRBV12-4	TRBD2	TRBJ2-3	TGTGCCAGCGGATCTAGCGGGAGTGGAGCAGATACGCAGTATTTT	CASGSSGSGADTQYF
many	TRBV25-1	.	TRBJ2-5	TGTGCCAGCAGTGCCATCGACGTAACAGCTCAAGAGACCCAGTACTTC	CASSAIDVTAQETQYF
.	TRBV20-1	.	TRBJ2-7	TGCAGTGCTAGAGTGGAACGGCGGGCAACCTACGAGCAGTACTTC	CSARVERRATYEQYF
.	TRBV20-1	TRBD2	TRBJ2-5	TGCAGTGCTAGAGACTTGCAAAGCGGGAGGCAGCAAGAGACCCAGTACTTC	CSARDLQSGRQQETQYF
.	TRBV6-6	TRBD1	TRBJ1-2	TGTGCCAGCAGGCGAACGGACAGGGGCTATGGCTACACCTTC	CASRRTDRGYGYTF
.	TRBV4-1	.	TRBJ2-3	TGCGCCAGCAGCCAAGATTTGGGCAGACCTAGCACAGATACGCAGTATTTT	CASSQDLGRPSTDTQYF
.	TRBV29-1	.	TRBJ2-7	TGCAGCGTTGAAGATTGGGGCGACAGTGGGTCCTCCGAGCAGTACTTC	CSVEDWGDSGSSEQYF
.	TRBV27	TRBD1	TRBJ1-5	TGTGCCAGCAGTCCCACGGACAGGGTTTGGAGCAATCAGCCCCAGCATTTT	CASSPTDRVWSNQPQHF
few	TRBV9	TRBD1	TRBJ2-7	TGTGCCAGCAGCGTTGGGGGGGACAGGGTGACCCACGAGCAGTACTTC	CASSVGGDRVTHEQYF
few	TRBV7-2	.	TRBJ2-3	TGTGCCAGCAGCTTACGGGCCGCTACGCAGTATTTT	CASSLRAATQYF
.	TRBV5-1	.	TRBJ2-7	TGCGCCAGCAGCTTGGCTCCGCCGGGCAATGAGCAGTACTTC	CASSLAPPGNEQYF
.	TRBV20-1	TRBD2	TRBJ2-7	TGCAGTGCTAGGGGTATAGTGGGGACTAGCGGGGCCTACGAGCAGTACTTC	CSARGIVGTSGAYEQYF
.	TRBV15	.	TRBJ2-3	TGTGCCACCAGCTTGCGGGCCTCTAGCACAGATACGCAGTATTTT	CATSLRASSTDTQYF
.	TRBV12-3/TRBV12-4	TRBD1	TRBJ1-4	TGTGCCAGCAGGCCCTTGGGACAGGACGGTCAAACTAATGAAAAACGGTTTTTT	CASRPLGQDGQTNEKRFF
.	TRBV4-1	.	TRBJ2-7	TGCGCCAGCAGCCAGCCAATCTCCAGGTCCCTCGCTGACAACGAGCAGTACTTC	CASSQPISRSLADNEQYF
.	TRBV5-1	.	TRBJ1-2	TGCGTCAGCAGCTTGGACCGCCAGAACTATGGCTACACCTTC	CVSSLDRQNYGYTF
.	TRBV13	.	TRBJ2-3	TGTGCTAGCAGCTTCCAGAGTCTGGAAAGCACAGATACGCAGTATTTT	CASSFQSLESTDTQYF
few	TRBV10-3	.	TRBJ1-2	TGTGCCATCAGTGAGTCGAAAGGGGGTGGCTACACCTTC	CAISESKGGGYTF
.	TRBV6-5	.	TRBJ1-1	TGTGCCAGCAGTTACGAGGGGAGTCTGGGTGAAGCTTTCTTT	CASSYEGSLGEAFF
few	TRBV2	.	TRBJ1-2	TGTGCCAGCAACAGTGGAGGGCATGGCTACACCTTC	CASNSGGHGYTF
.	TRBV30	.	TRBJ2-7	TGTGCCTTGGCCGCGGGCTACGAGCAGTACTTC	CALAAGYEQYF
once	TRBV9	.	TRBJ1-2	TGTGCCAGCAGCGCCGAGACGGGGTTGGGGTATGGCTACACCTTC	CASSAETGLGYGYTF
.	TRBV27	.	TRBJ1-6	TGTGCCAGCAGTTTAGGGCAGGAAGGAGGTTATAATTCACCCCTCCACTTT	CASSLGQEGGYNSPLHF
.	TRBV11-2	.	TRBJ2-5	TGTGCCAGCAGCTTAGATGGGGTGGGGGAGACCCAGTACTTC	CASSLDGVGETQYF
.	TRBV7-2	.	TRBJ2-7	TGTGCCAGCAGCTTAGGACTAGAGTCCTACGAGCAGTACTTC	CASSLGLESYEQYF
few	TRBV6-5	TRBD1	TRBJ1-2	TGTGCCAGCAGTCAATACAGGGGCGTAAACTATGGCTACACCTTC	CASSQYRGVNYGYTF
.	TRBV2	TRBD2	TRBJ2-6	TGTGCCAGCAGTAAAGCGGGACCCCGCTCTGGGGCCAACGTCCTGACTTTC	CASSKAGPRSGANVLTF
.	TRBV20-1	.	TRBJ1-5	TGCAGTGCTAGTGATGCAGGGAACAATCAGCCCCAGCATTTT	CSASDAGNNQPQHF
.	TRBV7-2	TRBD1	TRBJ2-4	TGTGCCAGCAGCTTAGAAAGACAGGGAAAGGCCCAGTACTTC	CASSLERQGKAQYF
.	TRBV3-1	TRBD1	TRBJ2-7	TGTGCCAGCAGCCAAGAGGGGACAGGGGGAGGAGAGCAGTACTTC	CASSQEGTGGGEQYF
.	TRBV24-1	.	TRBJ2-2	TGTGCCACCAGTGACCTAACGGGAAGGCACGCCGGGGAGCTGTTTTTT	CATSDLTGRHAGELFF
.	TRBV10-3	.	TRBJ2-7	TGTACCATCAGTGAGTCTGTGTTAACGGCTGAGCAGTACTTC	CTISESVLTAEQYF
.	TRBV4-1	TRBD2	TRBJ2-5	TGCGCCAGCAGCCAAGAGGCCAGCGGGGCTGACAATGAGCAGTACTTC	CASSQEASGADNEQYF
.	TRBV20-1	TRBD2	TRBJ2-1	TGCAGTGCTCCGAGAAGCGGGGGCCCCGACAATGAGCAGTTCTTC	CSAPRSGGPDNEQFF
.	TRBV5-1	TRBD1	TRBJ1-1	TGCGCCAGCAGCGCCAGACAGGGGGGAAAAACTGAAGCTTTCTTT	CASSARQGGKTEAFF
.	TRBV15	.	TRBJ1-6	TGTGCCACCAGCAGAGTGGCTAATTCGGGTTCACCCCTCCACTTT	CATSRVANSGSPLHF
.	TRBV20-1	.	TRBJ2-7	TGCGGTGCTAGGCCCCTCGGGCAGGCCTACGAGCAGTACTTC	CGARPLGQAYEQYF
few	TRBV30	TRBD2	TRBJ2-1	TGTGCCTGGAGTGCGGGACTAGCGGGAGCAGATGAGCAGTTCTTC	CAWSAGLAGADEQFF
few	TRBV9	TRBD1	TRBJ1-2	TGTGCCAGCAGCGTAGACAGGGGGCCGTCCGGCTACACCTTC	CASSVDRGPSGYTF
.	TRBV4-2	TRBD1	TRBJ1-3	TGTGCCAGCAGCCAAGTGGACAGGGACTCTGGAAACACCATATATTTT	CASSQVDRDSGNTIYF
many	TRBV29-1	.	TRBJ2-3	TGCAGCGTGATCAGGGCTTGGGGCACAGATACGCAGTATTTT	CSVIRAWGTDTQYF
few	TRBV20-1	.	TRBJ1-6	TGCAGTGCTAGAGCTGACAGCGGGGATTCACCCCTCCACTTT	CSARADSGDSPLHF
.	TRBV28	.	TRBJ2-1	TGTGCCAGCAGTCTTCAAATGCGGCCCTCCTACAATGAGCAGTTCTTC	CASSLQMRPSYNEQFF
.	TRBV5-1	TRBD2	TRBJ2-7	TGCGCCAGCAGCTGGGGAGGGAGAAGGACCTACGAGCAGTACTTC	CASSWGGRRTYEQYF
.	TRBV5-1	TRBD1	TRBJ1-2	TGCGCCAGCAGCTTACAACCGGGACAGGGGGAGGGCTACACCTTC	CASSLQPGQGEGYTF